Listed below are T cell receptor beta chains from one sample, sequenced in a study of T cell repertoires in ileal Crohn's disease. Assay used: immunoSEQ multiplex PCR; TCRdb lists only in-frame clones, some missing. The data show roughly 2,400 clones, with about 67% seen just once and over 13% held by the top ten. The sequenced material came from ileal tissue. The source of these receptors is an adult with Crohn's disease. Each CDR3 is given with its conserved first and last residue. The D gene is left open where the match is weak. Not every row has a clone size; where given, it reads once, few, many or a size class.

D gene: .
clone size: few
V gene: TRBV30
CDR3 length: 13
J gene: TRBJ1-2
CDR3 protein: CASTGTSNYGYTF
CDR3 DNA: TGTGCCAGTACCGGGACATCCAACTATGGCTACACCTTC

D gene: .
clone size: .
V gene: TRBV6-6
CDR3 length: 12
J gene: TRBJ2-7
CDR3 protein: CASSYSQYEQYF
CDR3 DNA: TGTGCCAGCAGTTACTCCCAATACGAGCAGTACTTC

D gene: .
clone size: few
V gene: TRBV7-5
CDR3 length: 12
J gene: TRBJ1-4
CDR3 protein: CASHRGNEKLFF
CDR3 DNA: TGTGCCAGCCACAGGGGGAATGAAAAACTGTTTTTT

D gene: TRBD1
clone size: once
V gene: TRBV4-1
CDR3 length: 15
J gene: TRBJ2-7
CDR3 protein: CASSQEPTGIYEQYF
CDR3 DNA: TGCGCCAGCAGCCAAGAGCCGACAGGGATCTACGAGCAGTACTTC

D gene: TRBD2
clone size: large
V gene: TRBV6-1
CDR3 length: 15
J gene: TRBJ2-1
CDR3 protein: CASSETSGEYNEQFF
CDR3 DNA: TGTGCCAGCAGCGAGACTAGCGGGGAGTACAATGAGCAGTTCTTC

D gene: TRBD1
clone size: .
V gene: TRBV18
CDR3 length: 16
J gene: TRBJ1-2
CDR3 protein: CASSPQMDRVLYGYTF
CDR3 DNA: TGTGCCAGCTCACCACAAATGGACAGGGTATTGTATGGCTACACCTTC

D gene: .
clone size: .
V gene: TRBV7-2
CDR3 length: 14
J gene: TRBJ2-5
CDR3 protein: CASSLAGGGETQYF
CDR3 DNA: TGTGCCAGCAGCTTAGCGGGAGGGGGAGAGACCCAGTACTTC

D gene: .
clone size: once
V gene: TRBV2
CDR3 length: 15
J gene: TRBJ2-3
CDR3 protein: CASSEGAHSTDTQYF
CDR3 DNA: TGTGCCAGCAGTGAGGGGGCACATAGCACAGATACGCAGTATTTT

D gene: .
clone size: .
V gene: TRBV7-2
CDR3 length: 13
J gene: TRBJ1-2
CDR3 protein: CASSLVGGYGYTF
CDR3 DNA: TGTGCCAGCAGCTTAGTAGGAGGCTATGGCTACACCTTC

D gene: TRBD2
clone size: .
V gene: TRBV27
CDR3 length: 15
J gene: TRBJ2-1
CDR3 protein: CASSLLAASYNEQFF
CDR3 DNA: TGTGCCAGCAGTTTACTAGCGGCCTCCTACAATGAGCAGTTCTTC